The sequence of this TCR beta chain was determined in a study of T cell repertoires in cytomegalovirus infection. Turning to the study itself: CMV infection and matching HLA type were both indicated by public TCR beta signatures.

V lost 0 bases, J lost 1 base, and 4 bases stayed unmatched. This CDR3 region has 18 residues. Germline CDR1 and CDR2: LGHNA and YNFKEQ. A single record per CDR3 protein comes from TCRdb applying MiXCR to the reads. The sample shows about 310,000 distinct CDR3 sequences, approximately 25% of them seen only once. In its sample, this clonotype was seen many times. Its antigen is not known. The chain links TRBV4-2 to TRBJ2-6; 9 bases agree with TRBD2. This TCR derives from a human donor in good health (CMV status not recorded). Some clones in this sample may be carry-over from other donors' samples. Material: cultured PBMCs, obtained from culture after CMV antigen stimulation. Here the CDR3 reads CASSQDASGTSGANVLTF. CDR3 bases: TGTGCCAGCAGCCAAGACGCTAGCGGGACATCTGGGGCCAACGTCCTGACTTTC.